These 27 T cell receptor beta chains were sequenced from one sample in a study of shared clonotypes between healthy human individuals. Assay used: immunoSEQ multiplex PCR; TCRdb lists only in-frame clones, some missing. Among nearly 1,000,000 clones, about 80% were seen once, and the ten largest hold around 1.4%. The sample was memory CD4+ T cells sorted from blood. Documented subset: CD45RA-negative fraction. The receptors stem from a man between 18 and 35 years old in good health.

The V and J genes are TRBV5-1 and TRBJ2-5; 8 positions agree with TRBD2. This CDR3 has 16 amino acids. V gave up 0 bases and J gave up 2 bases; unmatched junction bases: 6. CDR1 SGHRS and CDR2 YFSETQ come from the germline V gene. The chain's CDR3 is CASSLALAGRQETQYF. DNA of the CDR3: TGCGCCAGCAGCTTGGCCTTAGCGGGAAGACAAGAGACCCAGTACTTC.

This clone has more than one count but fewer than ten. V usage is TRBV18 and J usage is TRBJ1-4, with D perhaps matching TRBD1 (6 bases). The CDR3 covers 17 residues. V was clipped by 3 bases and J by 0 bases, with 14 bases between them. Germline V gene data show CDR1 as KGHSH and CDR2 as LQKENI. The CDR3 loop reads CASSPTTTGTTNEKLFF. The CDR3 DNA is TGTGCCAGCTCACCCACGACTACAGGGACAACTAATGAAAAACTGTTTTTT.

The gene calls are TRBV7-2 and TRBJ2-3, with 8 bases fitting TRBD1. The CDR3 runs 14 residues. CDR1 SGHTA and CDR2 FQGNSA come from the germline V gene. V shed 5 bases, J shed 6 bases, and the junction held 7 bases outside the gene matches. The DNA for the CDR3 is TGTGCCAGCAGCGCACGACAGGGGCGGGATACGCAGTATTTT. This translates into CASSARQGRDTQYF.

The V gene is TRBV30, the J gene TRBJ2-1; TRBD2 matches at 11 bases. This CDR3 comprises 15 residues. Germline V CDR1 and CDR2: GTSNPN, SVGIG (reference sequence). V was clipped by 2 bases and J by 4 bases; unmatched bases: 4. The CDR3 nucleotides read TGTGCCTGGAGTAGTAGCGGGAGGGGGTACAATGAGCAGTTCTTC. It encodes CAWSSSGRGYNEQFF.

About this clone: The junction shows a germline mismatch at one end, possibly a read error. V and J are TRBV18 and TRBJ1-5; 8 positions match TRBD1. Germline CDR1 KGHSH, CDR2 LQKENI. The CDR3 is 16 residues long. This CDR3 reads CASSPPVGQGNQPQHF. DNA for the CDR3: TGTGCCAGCTCACCTCCGGTCGGACAGGGCAACCAGCCCCAGCATTTT.

The rearrangement uses TRBV27 and TRBJ1-2; 9 bases line up with TRBD1. Looked up from germline, CDR1 is MNHEY and CDR2 is SMNVEV (reference sequence). V dropped 6 bases and J dropped 8; count of bases not matched to a gene: 16. This CDR3 is 16 amino acids long. CDR3 protein: CASSYSSTGGDLGYTF. CDR3 nucleotides: TGTGCCAGCAGCTACTCATCGACAGGGGGGGATTTAGGCTACACCTTC.

This sequence joins TRBV4-2 and TRBJ2-2; 8 bases map to TRBD2. The CDR3 has 17 residues. V lost 3 bases to trimming and J lost 5 bases; unmatched junction nucleotides: 11. CDR1 is LGHNA, CDR2 YNFKEQ, per germline. As DNA, the CDR3 is TGTGCCAGCAGCCATGACCTAGCGGGTCCGAGAACCGGGGAGCTGTTTTTT. Translation gives CASSHDLAGPRTGELFF.

This clone appeared a few times. V is TRBV7-9 and J is TRBJ2-3, with 13 bases lining up with TRBD2. The ends lost 5 bases at V and 6 bases at J; junction bases unmatched: 11. CDR3 length: 17 residues. CDR1 and CDR2 (germline): SEHNR, FQNEAQ (reference sequence). The CDR3 is CASSEVKLAGGNDTQYF. The CDR3 DNA reads as TGTGCCAGCAGCGAAGTGAAACTAGCGGGAGGGAACGATACGCAGTATTTT.

The chain has TRBV5-1 and TRBJ2-1, with 13 bases lining up with TRBD2. There are 15 residues in the CDR3. V shed 1 base and J 8 bases; nucleotides not matched to a gene: 3. CDR1 and CDR2 from the germline V gene are SGHRS and YFSETQ. CDR3 sequence (DNA): TGCGCCAGCAGCTTGACTAGCGGGGGGGCCTATGAGCAGTTCTTC. Its protein is CASSLTSGGAYEQFF.

This clone was seen more than once but under ten times. The rearrangement uses TRBV5-5 and TRBJ1-5; D is possibly TRBD1 (5 bases). V was trimmed by 2 bases and J by 3 bases, leaving 9 bases between them. This CDR3 is 14 amino acids long. Germline V gene sequence: CDR1 SGHKS, CDR2 YYEKEE (reference sequence). The CDR3 reads CASSLQVSNQPQHF. CDR3 DNA: TGTGCCAGCAGCTTACAGGTTTCCAATCAGCCCCAGCATTTT.

The chain couples TRBV2 to TRBJ2-3, with D possibly matching TRBD2 (7 bases). CDR3 length: 15 amino acids. The germline V gene has CDR1 SNHLY and CDR2 FYNNEI. V gave up 6 bases and J gave up 1 base, with 14 bases separating them. The DNA of the CDR3 is TGTGCCAGCAGGGCGCGGGGGCTCGGCACAGATACGCAGTATTTT. It is translated as CASRARGLGTDTQYF.

The chain has TRBV4-1 and TRBJ1-2, with D uncertain. Germline CDR1 is MGHRA and CDR2 is YSYEKL. The V gene lost 1 base and the J gene lost 6 bases, with 15 bases spanning the gap. CDR3 size: 15 residues. The chain's CDR3 is CASSQGGKGWDGYTF. The CDR3 nucleotides read TGCGCCAGCAGCCAAGGAGGGAAGGGTTGGGATGGCTACACCTTC.

DNA for the CDR3: TGCGCCAGCAGTCCGGGACAGGGGGCCTCGGCAGATACGCAGTATTTT. It translates to CASSPGQGASADTQYF. This chain connects TRBV10-1 to TRBJ2-3; 12 nucleotides align to TRBD1. The CDR3 has 16 residues. Per germline, CDR1 WNHNN and CDR2 SYGVQD (reference sequence). V lost 5 bases and J lost 4; bases outside the gene matches: 7.

The rearrangement links TRBV11-2 to TRBJ2-7; 13 bases align to TRBD2. CDR1 is SGHAT and CDR2 is FQNNGV in the germline V gene. The CDR3 has 17 amino acids. The V segment lost 1 base and the J segment 5 bases; nucleotides outside the gene matches: 8. The CDR3 loop reads CASSLVLAGGPGNEQYF. The CDR3 DNA is TGTGCCAGCAGCTTAGTACTAGCGGGGGGGCCCGGGAACGAGCAGTACTTC.

The V and J genes are TRBV15 and TRBJ1-5; possible D gene TRBD1, 5 bases. CDR1 and CDR2 from the germline V gene are LNHNV and YYDKDF (reference sequence). Trimming stripped 6 bases from V and 2 bases from J, with 11 bases between. The CDR3 is made up of 14 amino acids. This CDR3 reads CATRGVGGNQPQHF. CDR3 in DNA: TGTGCCACCAGGGGGGTCGGGGGCAATCAGCCCCAGCATTTT.

This rearrangement joins TRBV10-2 to TRBJ1-1; D uncertain. V dropped 6 bases and J dropped 4 bases, with 12 bases sitting between them. The V gene's germline CDR1 is WSHSY and CDR2 SAAADI. CDR3 length: 13 amino acids. Written as DNA, the CDR3 is TGCGCCAGCAGCGTGGATTTGGCCACTGAAGCTTTCTTT. It translates to CASSVDLATEAFF.

J is TRBJ1-6 and V is TRBV5-4; D gene unclear. Germline V gene sequence: CDR1 SGHNT, CDR2 YYREEE (reference sequence). Trimming pared 3 bases from V and 6 bases from J, leaving 13 bases between. This CDR3 is built from 15 residues. In nucleotides, the CDR3 is TGTGCCAGCAGCTCACAGAGGGATCTTAATTCACCCCTCCACTTT. As protein: CASSSQRDLNSPLHF.

For the CDR3, the DNA is TGTGCCAGCAGTTTAATTAGACAGGGGGCTTATGAGCAGTTCTTC. Protein sequence: CASSLIRQGAYEQFF. The rearrangement uses TRBV28 and TRBJ2-1; TRBD1 matches at 10 bases. The V gene's germline CDR1 is MDHEN and CDR2 SYDVKM. J was trimmed by 8 bases and V by 2 bases; bases with no gene match: 6. CDR3 length: 15 amino acids.

J is TRBJ1-6 and V is TRBV7-9; D ambiguous. CDR1 and CDR2 from the germline V gene are SEHNR and FQNEAQ (reference sequence). The CDR3 consists of 13 residues. Trimming removed 5 bases from V and 7 bases from J, with 9 bases in between. Here the CDR3 reads CASSLSENSPLHF. The CDR3 region has the DNA TGTGCCAGCAGCCTTTCCGAGAATTCACCCCTCCACTTT. Based on the CDR3 plus reference TRBV7-9 and TRBJ1-6, the full variable domain is DTGVSQNPRHKITKRGQNVTFRCDPISEHNRLYWYRQTLGQGPEFLTYFQNEAQLEKSRLLSDRFSAERPKGSFSTLEIQRTEQGDSAMYLCASSLSENSPLHFGNGTRLTVT.

This clone was found once. This chain uses TRBV18 with TRBJ2-2; 7 nucleotides align to TRBD1. The CDR3 sequence is 17 residues long. Germline loops: CDR1 KGHSH, CDR2 LQKENI. After removal of 5 bases from V and 0 bases from J, the junction contained 9 bases not matched to a gene. The CDR3 nucleotides are TGTGCCAGCTCATCGGCTATTACAGGGGCGAACACCGGGGAGCTGTTTTTT. Its translation: CASSSAITGANTGELFF.

The rearrangement links TRBV11-3 to TRBJ1-5; D remains ambiguous. This CDR3 region has 13 residues. Germline CDR1 and CDR2: SGHNT and YENEEA. V was clipped by 0 bases and J by 5 bases, with 5 bases between them. The CDR3 is CASSLDRDQPQHF. CDR3 sequence (DNA): TGTGCCAGCAGCTTAGATAGGGATCAGCCCCAGCATTTT.

The CDR3 DNA sequence: TGTGCCAGCAGCTACCAGGGAAACACCATATATTTT. It translates to CASSYQGNTIYF. The chain has TRBV9 and TRBJ1-3, with unresolved D. The CDR3 spans 12 residues. Trimming took off 4 bases at V and 4 bases at J, with 6 bases between the two ends. Germline V gives CDR1 SGDLS, CDR2 YYNGEE.

The chain has TRBV28 and TRBJ1-2, with 8 bases lining up with TRBD1. Germline CDR1 and CDR2: MDHEN and SYDVKM. J gave up 4 bases and V 8 bases, and 3 bases lay outside the gene matches. This CDR3 has 12 amino acids. The CDR3 DNA reads TGTGCCAGCGCCGACAGGGGCTATGGCTACACCTTC. Its protein product is CASADRGYGYTF.

This clone was found once. The chain employs TRBV18 and TRBJ2-4; weak D call: TRBD1 (5 bases). V dropped 3 bases and J dropped 2 bases, with 8 bases sitting between them. CDR1 KGHSH and CDR2 LQKENI come from the germline V gene. This CDR3 has 14 amino acids. The CDR3 DNA reads TGTGCCAGCTCACCTTCAGGGTCCAAAAACATTCAGTACTTC. The encoded protein is CASSPSGSKNIQYF. Together with reference TRBV18 and TRBJ2-4, the CDR3 gives the full variable domain: NAGVMQNPRHLVRRRGQEARLRCSPMKGHSHVYWYRQLPEEGLKFMVYLQKENIIDESGMPKERFSAEFPKEGPSILRIQQVVRGDSAAYFCASSPSGSKNIQYFGAGTRLSVL.

The V and J genes are TRBV7-2 and TRBJ1-1; D is unresolved. Trimming removed 5 bases at V and 0 bases at J, with 7 bases between. This CDR3 contains 13 residues. In germline, CDR1 is SGHTA, CDR2 FQGNSA. The CDR3 DNA is TGTGCCAGCAGCAATCGGCTGAACACTGAAGCTTTCTTT. This sequence encodes CASSNRLNTEAFF.

For the CDR3, the DNA is TGCGCCAGCAGCCGCCTAGCGGGGGAGTCCTACAATGAGCAGTTCTTC. Protein: CASSRLAGESYNEQFF. The gene calls are TRBV23-1 and TRBJ2-1; 10 bases agree with TRBD2. TRBV23-1 is recorded as an ORF, its role being uncertain. The CDR3 is 16 residues long. The trim removed 6 bases at V and 1 base at J, leaving 6 bases unmatched.

V and J are TRBV29-1 and TRBJ2-3; D remains unclear. Germline V CDR1 and CDR2: SQVTM, ANQGSEA. V lost 6 bases, J lost 5 bases, and 0 bases lay in between. This CDR3 has 8 residues. The CDR3 region has the DNA TGCAGCGTAGATACGCAGTATTTT. It encodes CSVDTQYF.